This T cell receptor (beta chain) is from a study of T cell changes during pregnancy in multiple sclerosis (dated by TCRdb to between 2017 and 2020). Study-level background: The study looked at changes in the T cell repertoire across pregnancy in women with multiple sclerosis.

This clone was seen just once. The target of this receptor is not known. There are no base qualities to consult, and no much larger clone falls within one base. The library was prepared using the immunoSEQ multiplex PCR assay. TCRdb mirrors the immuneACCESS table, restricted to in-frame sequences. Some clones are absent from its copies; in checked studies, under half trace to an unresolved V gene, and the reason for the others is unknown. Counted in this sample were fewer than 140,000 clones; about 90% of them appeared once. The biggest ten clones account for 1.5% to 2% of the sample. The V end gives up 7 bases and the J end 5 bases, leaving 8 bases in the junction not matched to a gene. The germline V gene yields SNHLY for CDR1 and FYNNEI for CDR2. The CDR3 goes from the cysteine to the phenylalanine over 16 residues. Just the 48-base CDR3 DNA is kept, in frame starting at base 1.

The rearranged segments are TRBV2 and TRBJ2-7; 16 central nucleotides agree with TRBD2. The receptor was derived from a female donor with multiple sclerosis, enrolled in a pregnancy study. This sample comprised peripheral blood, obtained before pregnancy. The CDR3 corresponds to CASNKGLAGGFNEQYF. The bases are TGTGCCAGCAATAAGGGACTAGCGGGAGGGTTTAACGAGCAGTACTTC.